One and the same sample provided the 24 T cell receptor beta chains below, sequenced in a study of breast tumors, draining lymph nodes, adjacent tissues. TCRdb independently ran MiXCR on the multiplex PCR reads; one entry per CDR3 protein. The repertoire holds fewer than 150,000 distinct CDR3 sequences, with 21% as singletons. Breast cancer patients provided tissue from their axillary draining lymph nodes. Input material: axillary lymph node tissue. These receptors were collected from a female donor with breast cancer. Some clones in this sample may be carry-over from other donors' samples.

On this clonotype: Possible read error: a much larger clone is one base away. J is TRBJ2-5 and V is TRBV12-3 or TRBV12-4; TRBD1 might be the D (6 bases). The CDR3 consists of 14 residues. CDR3 sequence reads: CAGSRTVGKETQYF. CDR3 sequence (DNA): TGTGCCGGCAGTCGGACAGTCGGGAAAGAGACCCAGTACTTC.

Many counts were recorded for this clonotype. The chain employs TRBV19 and TRBJ1-3; TRBD1 might be the D (6 bases). CDR1 is LNHDA, CDR2 SQIVND, per germline (reference sequence). The CDR3 sequence is 16 residues long. Trimming left V 7 bases short and J 0 bases short, with 16 bases between. CDR3 nucleotide sequence: TGTGCCAGTACCCAAAGCTGGACAGCCTCTGGAAACACCATATATTTT. Translating gives CASTQSWTASGNTIYF.

This chain uses TRBV28 with TRBJ2-1; 16 nucleotides match TRBD2. Germline CDR1 MDHEN, CDR2 SYDVKM. The length of the CDR3 is 17 residues. Unmatched junction bases numbered 12, after V lost 4 bases and J lost 12 bases. The CDR3 reads CASSSPGLAGGPGAQFF. Written as DNA, the CDR3 is TGTGCCAGCAGTTCACCGGGACTAGCGGGAGGGCCGGGCGCGCAGTTCTTC.

Ten or more counts support this clonotype. This chain joins TRBV27 and TRBJ2-7, with 8 positions matching TRBD2. V dropped 4 bases and J dropped 5; count of bases not matched to a gene: 7. The CDR3 runs 14 residues. Germline V gene data show CDR1 as MNHEY and CDR2 as SMNVEV (reference sequence). Written as DNA, the CDR3 is TGTGCCAGCAGTTACGGACTAGCTTCCCACGAGCAGTACTTC. It is translated as CASSYGLASHEQYF.

A remark on this clonotype: Because it lacks the conserved phenylalanine or tryptophan at the end, this CDR3 is likely a read error. V is TRBV7-9 and J is TRBJ2-2; 10 bases are shared with TRBD2. The CDR3 has 14 residues. V lost 6 bases, J lost 5 bases, and 3 bases stayed unmatched. Per the germline V gene, CDR1 is SEHNR and CDR2 is FQNEAQ (reference sequence). CDR3 in DNA: TGTGCCAGCAGAGGACTAGCGGATACCGGGGAGCTGTTTCTT. Residues: CASRGLADTGELFL.

This clonotype has ten or more counts. The CDR3 coding sequence is TGTGCCAGCAGCTTATCCAGGGGGGGCTATGGCTACACCTTC. Its translation: CASSLSRGGYGYTF. The chain links TRBV7-8 to TRBJ1-2, with 7 positions matching TRBD1. Looked up from germline, CDR1 is SGHVS and CDR2 is FQNEAQ. This CDR3 region has 14 residues. With V trimmed by 2 bases and J by 4 bases, 4 bases remained unmatched.

The count of this clonotype is one. The CDR3 end shows no conserved phenylalanine or tryptophan, and so a read error is likely. The DNA is left out, because the CDR3 cannot be placed on it with certainty; the CDR3 is given as TCRdb lists it. The CDR3 here is CSARAYRATGPENQPQRS. The gene calls are TRBV20-1 and TRBJ1-5; the table's TRBD1 call for D was not verified on the DNA. CDR1 and CDR2 from the germline V gene are DFQATT and SNEGSKA (reference sequence). The CDR3 numbers 18 amino acids, ends counted.

This clonotype was observed at least ten times. This chain joins TRBV5-5 and TRBJ2-3, with a weak D call TRBD1 (5 bases). The CDR3 is 16 residues long. Trimming removed 5 bases at V and 0 bases at J, with 16 bases between. CDR1 SGHKS and CDR2 YYEKEE come from the germline V gene (reference sequence). The CDR3: CASSSGIAQSTDTQYF. As DNA, the CDR3 is TGTGCCAGCAGTTCAGGGATTGCGCAAAGCACAGATACGCAGTATTTT.

The table lists this clonotype with many counts. V and J are TRBV6-6 and TRBJ2-7, with D perhaps TRBD1 (6 bases). Germline V gives CDR1 MNHNY, CDR2 SVGAGI (reference sequence). The CDR3 is 15 residues long. V was trimmed by 7 bases and J by 0 bases, leaving 16 bases between them. The CDR3 bases are TGTGCCAGCACCAAAAGTAGGACAGTCTCCTACGAGCAGTACTTC. Amino acid sequence: CASTKSRTVSYEQYF.

This clonotype has at least ten counts. This rearrangement joins TRBV10-1 to TRBJ2-1, with D unclear. Germline lookup yields CDR1 WNHNN and CDR2 SYGVQD (reference sequence). This CDR3 comprises 15 residues. V shed 6 bases and J shed 0 bases, with 12 bases lying between them. CDR3 nucleotide sequence: TGCGCCAGCAGCCTAGGACCGAACTCCTACAATGAGCAGTTCTTC. Protein sequence: CASSLGPNSYNEQFF.

This clonotype was detected ten times or more. The chain uses TRBV27 and TRBJ2-3, with a tentative D call TRBD2 (6 bases). Trimming took off 3 bases at V and 3 bases at J, with 13 bases between the two ends. Germline V gene lookup returns CDR1 MNHEY and CDR2 SMNVEV (reference sequence). This CDR3 is built from 15 residues. For the CDR3, the DNA is TGTGCCAGCAGTTTCATGGGCAGCGGGACAGATACGCAGTATTTT. This gives the protein CASSFMGSGTDTQYF.

V is TRBV28 and J is TRBJ2-4, with TRBD1 matching over 8 bases. V gave up 6 bases and J gave up 1 base; unmatched junction bases: 5. Germline V gene data show CDR1 as MDHEN and CDR2 as SYDVKM. The CDR3 extends over 15 amino acids. The CDR3 DNA reads as TGTGCCAGCAGGGACCGACAGGGGGCCAAAAACATTCAGTACTTC. Residues: CASRDRQGAKNIQYF.

This clonotype came up many times. The V gene is TRBV24-1, the J gene TRBJ2-1; the D gene is possibly TRBD2 (5 bases). Trimming pared 6 bases from V and 7 bases from J, leaving 6 bases between. The CDR3 covers 11 residues. Germline values: CDR1 KGHDR, CDR2 SFDVKD. The CDR3 is CATSRGNEQFF. DNA of the CDR3: TGTGCCACCAGTAGAGGGAATGAGCAGTTCTTC.

V is TRBV5-6 and J is TRBJ1-6; 8 positions agree with TRBD1. The CDR3 sequence is 15 residues long. Looked up from germline, CDR1 is SGHDT and CDR2 is YYEEEE. Losses at the gene ends were 2 bases for V and 9 bases for J; bases not matched to a gene: 7. The CDR3 DNA sequence: TGTGCCAGCAGCTTCCGACAGGGGAGAATTTCACCCCTCCACTTT. Amino acid sequence: CASSFRQGRISPLHF.

This clonotype was seen many times. The chain uses TRBV27 and TRBJ2-7, with TRBD1 matching over 8 bases. V trimming: 3 bases; J trimming: 4 bases; junction bases outside the gene matches: 2. The CDR3 is 13 residues long. From germline, CDR1 is MNHEY and CDR2 SMNVEV (reference sequence). Here the CDR3 DNA reads TGTGCCAGCAGTTTGACAGGGGCGTACGAGCAGTACTTC. It codes for CASSLTGAYEQYF.

This clonotype was seen repeatedly, ten times or more. The rearrangement joins TRBV3-1 to TRBJ1-2, with D hard to call. The CDR3 has 13 residues. V lost 4 bases and J 0 bases, leaving 6 bases between the germline ends. CDR1 and CDR2 (germline): LGHDT, YNNKEL (reference sequence). As DNA, the CDR3 is TGTGCCAGCAGCCGAAGATCTAACTATGGCTACACCTTC. This sequence encodes CASSRRSNYGYTF.

Ten or more counts support this clonotype. Here the CDR3 DNA reads TGTGCCAGTAGTATCGGCCAAAATAGTCAGCCCCAGCATTTT. As protein: CASSIGQNSQPQHF. The chain recombines TRBV19 with TRBJ1-5, with no clear D. Germline V gives CDR1 LNHDA, CDR2 SQIVND (reference sequence). The V gene lost 3 bases and the J gene lost 6 bases, with 12 bases spanning the gap. CDR3 length: 14 amino acids.

As to this clonotype: This sequence may be a read error, since a much larger clone differs from it by one base. The V call is TRBV6-5, the J call TRBJ1-2; tentatively, D is TRBD1 (5 bases). V gave up 5 bases and J gave up 4 bases, with 11 bases separating them. The CDR3 length is 13 residues. The germline CDR1 and CDR2 sequences are MNHEY and SVGAGI. The CDR3 sequence is CASSPGLAYGYTF. The DNA for the CDR3 is TGTGCCAGCAGTCCGGGACTGGCCTATGGCTACACCTTC.

Concerning this clonotype itself: A much larger clone lies a single base off, so this may be a read error. It is likely a read error, because the conserved phenylalanine at the end of the CDR3 is missing. This rearrangement joins TRBV5-1 to TRBJ2-5, with 7 positions matching TRBD2. Per the germline V gene, CDR1 is SGHRS and CDR2 is YFSETQ. The junction had 4 bases not matched to a gene; V was cut back by 0 bases and J by 5 bases. The CDR3 spans 14 residues. The CDR3 spells CASSLGNGRETQYL. In nucleotides, the CDR3 is TGCGCCAGCAGCTTGGGTAACGGGAGGGAGACCCAGTACCTC.

This clonotype occurred many times. The chain recombines TRBV27 with TRBJ1-5, with D possibly being TRBD1 (6 bases). CDR3 length equals 16 residues. Germline assignment: CDR1 MNHEY and CDR2 SMNVEV (reference sequence). The germline V and J ends were trimmed by 5 bases and 4 bases, with 18 bases remaining between them. The CDR3 region has the DNA TGTGCCAGCAGTCCGGACAGTTTAGGAAGGAATCAGCCCCAGCATTTT. Translation: CASSPDSLGRNQPQHF.

On this clonotype itself: A clone one base away is much larger, so this may be a read error. The gene calls are TRBV15 and TRBJ2-7; 8 nucleotides align to TRBD2. J lost 9 bases, V lost 4 bases, and 5 bases had no gene match. This CDR3 region has 12 residues. Looked up from germline, CDR1 is LNHNV and CDR2 is YYDKDF (reference sequence). The chain's CDR3 is CATSTREGTQYF. CDR3 nucleotides: TGTGCCACCAGCACCCGGGAGGGCACGCAGTACTTC.

The rearrangement uses TRBV18 and TRBJ2-5; D call uncertain. Trimming pared 0 bases from V and 3 bases from J, leaving 14 bases between. The CDR3 covers 16 residues. Germline values: CDR1 KGHSH, CDR2 LQKENI. The CDR3 is CASSPPFSNSKETQYF. CDR3 sequence (DNA): TGTGCCAGCTCACCACCTTTCTCAAACTCAAAAGAGACCCAGTACTTC.

The table lists this clonotype with many counts. The gene calls are TRBV9 and TRBJ2-6, with TRBD1 matching over 8 bases. This CDR3 contains 16 residues. Germline V gives CDR1 SGDLS, CDR2 YYNGEE. Trimming took 4 bases from V and 2 from J; bases not matched to a gene: 5. The CDR3 spells CASSSQQGAGANVLTF. The CDR3 DNA follows: TGTGCCAGCAGCTCACAACAGGGGGCTGGGGCCAACGTCCTGACTTTC.

A note on this clonotype: This clone may be a read error of a much larger clone one base away. CDR3 DNA: TGTGCCAACAGGGAATGGGACCAGTCCGGCTACACCTTC. Encoded protein: CANREWDQSGYTF. This chain uses TRBV6-1 with TRBJ1-2, with D tentatively TRBD1 (6 bases). The germline V gene encodes CDR1 MNHNS and CDR2 SASEGT. The CDR3 loop spans 13 amino acids. The ends were cut back, 10 bases at V and 8 bases at J, with 20 bases in the middle.